This passage covers 25 T cell receptor beta chains from one sample sequenced in a study of blood T cell repertoires in COVID-19. Profiled with immunoSEQ multiplex PCR; TCRdb holds only in-frame clones, not every one. The sample includes approximately 160,000 clones, under 85% of them seen just once. Source material: peripheral blood. The receptors originated from a man between 65 and 79 years old who had recovered from COVID-19.

This sequence joins TRBV27 and TRBJ2-5, with D possibly TRBD1 on 6 matching bases. The germline V gene encodes CDR1 MNHEY and CDR2 SMNVEV (reference sequence). Trimming pared 4 bases from V and 4 bases from J, leaving 13 bases between. The CDR3 sequence is 14 residues long. Written as DNA, the CDR3 is TGTGCCAGCAGTTCCGTTAAGGGGGTAGAGACCCAGTACTTC. Protein product: CASSSVKGVETQYF.

This chain uses TRBV27 with TRBJ1-5, with 7 bases that match TRBD1. Germline loops: CDR1 MNHEY, CDR2 SMNVEV (reference sequence). Trimming at V came to 6 bases and at J to 2 bases, leaving 4 bases not matched to a gene. CDR3 length equals 14 residues. The CDR3 sequence: CASRGTEGNQPQHF. The CDR3 coding sequence is TGTGCCAGCAGGGGGACAGAAGGCAATCAGCCCCAGCATTTT.

The chain is built from TRBV4-1 and TRBJ1-2; 7 bases are a match to TRBD1. The trim removed 4 bases at V and 3 bases at J, leaving 11 bases unmatched. The CDR3 is 16 amino acids. Germline loops: CDR1 MGHRA, CDR2 YSYEKL. The CDR3 loop reads CASSPILTGLDYGYTF. The CDR3 nucleotides read TGCGCCAGCAGCCCTATCCTGACAGGGCTCGACTATGGCTACACCTTC.

V is TRBV7-8 and J is TRBJ1-2; D not certain. Germline V lookup: CDR1 SGHVS, CDR2 FQNEAQ. With 2 bases removed from V and 3 bases from J, the gap between germline ends came to 10 bases. This CDR3 has 14 residues. This CDR3 is CASSLFGSDYGYTF. CDR3 in DNA: TGTGCCAGCAGCTTATTTGGGAGCGACTATGGCTACACCTTC.

This chain links TRBV7-2 with TRBJ2-5, with 10 bases lining up with TRBD1. The germline V gene encodes CDR1 SGHTA and CDR2 FQGNSA. This CDR3 region has 16 residues. V lost 5 bases and J lost 5; bases outside the gene matches: 11. DNA for the CDR3: TGTGCCAGCAGCCCGGGCCCGGGACAGGGGAGGGAGACCCAGTACTTC. Protein product: CASSPGPGQGRETQYF.

This rearrangement joins TRBV10-3 to TRBJ2-2; 11 positions match TRBD2. CDR1 is ENHRY and CDR2 is SYGVKD in the germline V gene. J lost 1 base, V lost 2 bases, and 3 bases had no gene match. This CDR3 contains 17 residues. CDR3 nucleotide sequence: TGTGCCATCAGTGAGCCGGGACTAGCGGTGAACACCGGGGAGCTGTTTTTT. Encoded protein: CAISEPGLAVNTGELFF.

This chain joins TRBV6-2 or TRBV6-3 and TRBJ2-7; D may be TRBD2 (6 bases). The V end was cut by 5 bases, the J end by 3 bases, with 14 bases between. Germline V gene data show CDR1 as MNHEY and CDR2 as SVGEGT. The CDR3 has 14 residues. The CDR3 region is CASSHRDSYYEQYF. The CDR3 region has the DNA TGTGCCAGCAGTCACCGGGACTCGTACTACGAGCAGTACTTC.

With respect to this clone: The same CDR3 also results from other DNA sequences found in this sample. The chain joins TRBV11-2 to TRBJ2-7; TRBD1 aligns across 8 bases. Germline V CDR1 and CDR2: SGHAT, FQNNGV. J lost 6 bases, V lost 4 bases, and 8 bases had no gene match. This CDR3 is built from 14 residues. The CDR3 sequence is CASSYRQGLGEQYF. The CDR3 DNA sequence: TGTGCCAGCAGCTATCGACAGGGGCTGGGCGAGCAGTACTTC. The full variable domain, in which reference TRBV11-2 and TRBJ2-7 provide the parts outside the CDR3, is EAGVAQSPRYKIIEKRQSVAFWCNPISGHATLYWYQQILGQGPKLLIQFQNNGVVDDSQLPKDRFSAERLKGVDSTLKIQPAKLEDSAVYLCASSYRQGLGEQYFGPGTRLTVT.

The V call is TRBV3-1 (or the pseudogene TRBV3-2), the J call TRBJ1-6; perhaps TRBD1 as D (6 bases). V lost 5 bases to trimming and J lost 14 bases, with 16 bases between them. The germline CDR1 and CDR2 sequences are LGHDT and YNNKEL (reference sequence). The CDR3 sequence is 13 residues long. The CDR3 is CASSFSRDTTLHF. CDR3 in DNA: TGTGCCAGCAGCTTCAGCCGGGACACAACCCTCCACTTT.

The sample holds a few counts of this clone. The chain carries TRBV5-4 and TRBJ2-7, with TRBD2 matching over 8 bases. Trimming at V came to 0 bases and at J to 9 bases, leaving 5 bases not matched to a gene. The CDR3 length is 13 residues. From germline, CDR1 is SGHNT and CDR2 YYREEE (reference sequence). The CDR3, as DNA: TGTGCCAGCAGCTTGGGCGCTAGCGGGTTGCAGTACTTC. Protein sequence: CASSLGASGLQYF.

The chain combines TRBV28 with TRBJ1-5, with D tentatively TRBD1 (6 bases). The length of the CDR3 is 14 residues. Trimming removed 2 bases at V and 9 bases at J, with 14 bases between. Germline-derived CDR1 and CDR2 are MDHEN and SYDVKM. The CDR3 spells CASSLGQSMRPQHF. CDR3 sequence (DNA): TGTGCCAGCAGTTTAGGACAGTCTATGAGGCCCCAGCATTTT.

V usage is TRBV28 and J usage is TRBJ2-7, with a tentative D call TRBD2 (5 bases). The V end lost 3 bases, the J end lost 2 bases, and 14 bases lay between the germline ends. The CDR3 has 15 amino acids. The germline gives CDR1 MDHEN, CDR2 SYDVKM. The DNA of the CDR3 is TGTGCCAGCAGTTTGGCCGGGATCCCGACCTACGAGCAGTACTTC. Translation gives CASSLAGIPTYEQYF.

The CDR3 protein is CASSRDGISNTGELFF. In nucleotides, the CDR3 is TGCGCCAGCAGCCGCGACGGGATTTCGAACACCGGGGAGCTGTTTTTT. This chain uses TRBV5-1 with TRBJ2-2, with a possible D match to TRBD2 (5 bases). Germline assignment: CDR1 SGHRS and CDR2 YFSETQ. V lost 4 bases and J lost 0, with 13 bases in between. The CDR3 contains 16 residues.

The chain couples TRBV30 to TRBJ2-1, with 13 bases matching TRBD2. The junction had 2 bases not matched to a gene; V was cut back by 2 bases and J by 7 bases. Germline values: CDR1 GTSNPN, CDR2 SVGIG (reference sequence). This CDR3 is built from 14 residues. CDR3 region: CAWSQTSGGNEQFF. The CDR3 DNA reads as TGTGCCTGGAGTCAGACTAGCGGGGGGAATGAGCAGTTCTTC.

The genes are TRBV27 and TRBJ1-5, with D possibly TRBD1 on 5 matching bases. Germline V gene lookup returns CDR1 MNHEY and CDR2 SMNVEV (reference sequence). The CDR3 runs to 14 residues. The V end lost 2 bases, the J end lost 2 bases, and 7 bases lay between the germline ends. The CDR3 DNA is TGTGCCAGCAGTTTACAGGGTGGCAATCAGCCCCAGCATTTT. It specifies CASSLQGGNQPQHF.

This clone turned up a few times. The chain employs TRBV25-1 and TRBJ1-1; D perhaps matches TRBD1 (5 bases). V lost 8 bases and J lost 4, with 17 bases in between. This CDR3 region has 14 residues. Germline V gene sequence: CDR1 MGHDK, CDR2 SYGVNS. The CDR3 nucleotides read TGTGCCAGCGGGGGGGGATCTTCCAGCACTGAAGCTTTCTTT. Protein product: CASGGGSSSTEAFF.

The CDR3 region is CASSSEGRTDTQYF. The CDR3 region has the DNA TGTGCCAGCAGCTCGGAGGGCCGCACAGATACGCAGTATTTT. This chain uses TRBV7-9 with TRBJ2-3, with D perhaps TRBD2 (6 bases). The CDR3 extends over 14 amino acids. The V gene lost 4 bases and the J gene lost 1 base, with 9 bases spanning the gap. Germline V gene data show CDR1 as SEHNR and CDR2 as FQNEAQ (reference sequence).

This chain links TRBV5-1 with TRBJ2-1, with TRBD2 matching over 14 bases. Germline V gene data show CDR1 as SGHRS and CDR2 as YFSETQ. The CDR3 is made up of 16 amino acids. V was clipped by 3 bases and J by 7 bases; unmatched bases: 6. Written as DNA, the CDR3 is TGCGCCAGCAGCTGGTCGGGACTAGCGGGAGAGAATGAGCAGTTCTTC. This encodes CASSWSGLAGENEQFF.

The chain is built from TRBV19 and TRBJ1-6, with 8 bases that match TRBD1. J was trimmed by 12 bases and V by 7 bases; bases with no gene match: 8. The CDR3 has 13 residues. Germline lookup yields CDR1 LNHDA and CDR2 SQIVND (reference sequence). CDR3 residues: CASTPDRVGPLHF. The CDR3 nucleotides are TGTGCCAGTACCCCGGACAGGGTTGGACCCCTCCACTTT.

This clone was seen a handful of times. The CDR3 bases are TGCGCCAGCAGCTTGAAAAGCGGGAGCATCCACGAGCAGTACTTC. Translated, it gives CASSLKSGSIHEQYF. This chain links TRBV5-1 with TRBJ2-7; the match to TRBD2 covers 8 bases. The CDR3 extends over 15 amino acids. Germline V gene sequence: CDR1 SGHRS, CDR2 YFSETQ. V lost 1 base to trimming and J lost 5 bases; unmatched junction nucleotides: 8.

The chain carries TRBV19 and TRBJ2-5, with TRBD1 identical over 9 bases. The V and J ends lost 7 bases and 3 bases, in that order; junction bases with no gene match: 3. There are 13 residues in the CDR3. In germline, CDR1 is LNHDA, CDR2 SQIVND (reference sequence). The CDR3 DNA sequence: TGTGCCAGTACTGGGACAGGGAAAGAGACCCAGTACTTC. This codes for CASTGTGKETQYF.

The sample holds a few counts of this clone. CDR3 coding DNA: TGCGCCAGCAGTGAGACAGACAGGGACGAGCAGTACTTC. Amino acid sequence: CASSETDRDEQYF. V usage is TRBV10-2 and J usage is TRBJ2-7; 7 bases are shared with TRBD1. The V and J ends lost 2 bases and 5 bases, in that order; junction bases with no gene match: 3. This CDR3 has 13 amino acids. CDR1 is WSHSY, CDR2 SAAADI, per germline.

The chain uses TRBV4-3 and TRBJ2-6; 7 bases line up with TRBD1. The V and J ends lost 3 bases and 3 bases, in that order; junction bases with no gene match: 11. Germline V gene lookup returns CDR1 LGHNA and CDR2 YSLEER. The CDR3 extends over 18 amino acids. The CDR3 region is CASSHLPLRGYGANVLTF. Here the CDR3 DNA reads TGCGCCAGCAGCCACCTACCTCTCAGGGGGTATGGGGCCAACGTCCTGACTTTC.

This chain uses TRBV3-1 (or the pseudogene TRBV3-2) with TRBJ2-7; TRBD2 matches at 7 bases. Trimming at V came to 0 bases and at J to 6 bases, leaving 14 bases not matched to a gene. Germline values: CDR1 LGHDT, CDR2 YNNKEL (reference sequence). This CDR3 is 17 amino acids long. CDR3 coding DNA: TGTGCCAGCAGCCAAGAGGGAGGGTCAGGGTGGAATCGCGAGCAGTACTTC. It is translated as CASSQEGGSGWNREQYF.

In nucleotides, the CDR3 is TGTGCCAGCTCACCACCGAAAGGACAGGGGCCCGAGCAGTACTTC. Translating it yields CASSPPKGQGPEQYF. The chain combines TRBV18 with TRBJ2-7; TRBD1 agrees at 9 bases. The V gene's germline CDR1 is KGHSH and CDR2 LQKENI. The CDR3 contains 15 residues. V gave up 0 bases and J gave up 6 bases; unmatched junction bases: 6.